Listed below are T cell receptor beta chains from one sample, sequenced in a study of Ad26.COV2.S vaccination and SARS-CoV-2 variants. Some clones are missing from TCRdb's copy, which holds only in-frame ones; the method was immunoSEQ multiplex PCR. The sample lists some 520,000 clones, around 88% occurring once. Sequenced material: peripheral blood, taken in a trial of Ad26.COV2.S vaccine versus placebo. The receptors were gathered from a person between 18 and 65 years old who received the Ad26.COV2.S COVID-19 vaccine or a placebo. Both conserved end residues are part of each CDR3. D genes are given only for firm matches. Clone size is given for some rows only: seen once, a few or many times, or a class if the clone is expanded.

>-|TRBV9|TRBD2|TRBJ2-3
CASSVDPHELAGGLHRLSTDTQYF
TGTGCCAGCAGCGTAGACCCCCACGAACTAGCGGGAGGCCTACATAGGCTCTCCACAGATACGCAGTATTTT
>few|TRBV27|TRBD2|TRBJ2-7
CASSLLGGGRNSYEQYF
TGTGCCAGCAGTCTCCTCGGGGGCGGGAGGAACTCCTACGAGCAGTACTTC
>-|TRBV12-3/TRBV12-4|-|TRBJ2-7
CASSRDLPNEQYF
TGTGCCAGCAGTCGAGACTTGCCTAACGAGCAGTACTTC
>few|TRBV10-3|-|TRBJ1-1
CAISEKRVTEAFF
TGTGCCATCAGTGAAAAAAGAGTGACTGAAGCTTTCTTT
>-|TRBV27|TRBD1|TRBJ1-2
CASSPDRANGYTF
TGTGCCAGCAGCCCAGACAGGGCAAATGGCTACACCTTC
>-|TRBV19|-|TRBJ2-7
CASSIGSLGDQYF
TGTGCCAGTAGTATCGGGTCCTTAGGGGATCAGTACTTC
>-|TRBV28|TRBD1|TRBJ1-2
CASSRGTGGNYGYTF
TGTGCCAGCAGCCGAGGGACAGGGGGGAACTATGGCTACACCTTC
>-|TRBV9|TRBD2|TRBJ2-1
CASSATSGRGEQFF
TGTGCCAGCAGCGCGACTAGCGGGAGAGGTGAGCAGTTCTTC
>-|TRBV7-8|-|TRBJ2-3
CASSLARGSTDTQYF
TGTGCCAGCAGCTTAGCGCGAGGGAGCACAGATACGCAGTATTTT
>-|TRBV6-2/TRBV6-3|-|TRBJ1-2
CASSPQVKNIYGYTF
TGTGCCAGCAGTCCACAGGTAAAGAACATCTATGGCTACACCTTC
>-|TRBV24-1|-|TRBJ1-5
CATGGGNQPQHF
TGTGCCACCGGGGGAGGCAATCAGCCCCAGCATTTT
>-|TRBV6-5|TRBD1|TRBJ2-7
CASSYSGTGLREQYF
TGTGCCAGCAGTTACTCCGGGACAGGTTTGCGCGAGCAGTACTTC
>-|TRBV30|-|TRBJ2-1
CAWSPLNEQFF
TGTGCCTGGAGTCCCCTTAATGAGCAGTTCTTC
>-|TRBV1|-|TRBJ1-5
CTSSQVPQLPGLKSSRGCNQPQHF
TGCACCAGCAGCCAAGTCCCTCAACTTCCGGGACTCAAATCGTCCCGGGGTTGCAATCAGCCCCAGCATTTT
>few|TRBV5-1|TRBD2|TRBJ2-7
CASKLWTSGRYEQYF
TGCGCCAGCAAGCTTTGGACTAGCGGACGCTACGAGCAGTACTTC
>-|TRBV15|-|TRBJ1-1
CATSREGRERAEAFF
TGTGCCACCAGCAGAGAAGGCAGAGAAAGAGCTGAAGCTTTCTTT
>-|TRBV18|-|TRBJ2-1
CASSPSGVYNEQFF
TGTGCCAGCTCACCATCAGGGGTCTACAATGAGCAGTTCTTC
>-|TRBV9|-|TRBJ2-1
CASSILAGNEQFF
TGTGCCAGCAGCATCTTGGCTGGTAATGAGCAGTTCTTC
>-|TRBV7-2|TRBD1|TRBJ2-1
CASSPPAGGAGNEQFF
TGTGCCAGCAGCCCCCCGGCAGGGGGCGCGGGCAATGAGCAGTTCTTC
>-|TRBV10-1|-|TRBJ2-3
CARSTPYF
TGCGCCAGGTCCACACCGTATTTT
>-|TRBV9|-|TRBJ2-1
CASSVGGGPSSYNEQFF
TGTGCCAGCAGCGTGGGGGGCGGACCAAGCTCCTACAATGAGCAGTTCTTC
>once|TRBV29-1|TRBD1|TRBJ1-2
CSAKTGTAGSGYTF
TGCAGCGCCAAAACGGGGACAGCGGGATCTGGCTACACCTTC
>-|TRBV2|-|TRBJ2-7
CASSVGAYEQYF
TGTGCCAGCAGTGTAGGTGCATACGAGCAGTACTTC
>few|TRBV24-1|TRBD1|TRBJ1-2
CATSDPGTANYGYTF
TGTGCCACCAGTGATCCCGGGACAGCAAACTATGGCTACACCTTC
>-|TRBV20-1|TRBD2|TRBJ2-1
CSASGPKRELNEQFF
TGCAGTGCTAGTGGTCCGAAGCGGGAGTTGAATGAGCAGTTCTTC
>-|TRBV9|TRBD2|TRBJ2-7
CASSRSGGGEQYF
TGTGCCAGCAGCCGTAGTGGCGGGGGCGAGCAGTACTTC
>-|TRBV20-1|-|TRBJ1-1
CSARDLGEAFF
TGCAGTGCTAGAGATCTCGGTGAAGCTTTCTTT
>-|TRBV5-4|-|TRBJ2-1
CASSLENSNEQFF
TGTGCCAGCAGCTTGGAAAACAGCAATGAGCAGTTCTTC
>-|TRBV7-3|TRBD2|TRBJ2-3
CASGTAGAGYDTQYF
TGTGCCAGCGGTACAGCGGGAGCGGGTTATGATACGCAGTATTTT
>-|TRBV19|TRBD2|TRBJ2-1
CASSSGGGEQFF
TGTGCCAGTAGTTCGGGCGGGGGTGAGCAGTTCTTC
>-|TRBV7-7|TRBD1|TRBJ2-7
CASSQGPGTGVYEQYF
TGTGCCAGCAGCCAGGGGCCCGGGACAGGGGTGTACGAGCAGTACTTC
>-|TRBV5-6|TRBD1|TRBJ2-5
CASSYLTTGRKTQYF
TGTGCCAGCAGCTATCTGACGACAGGGCGGAAGACCCAGTACTTC
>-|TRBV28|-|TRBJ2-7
CASSLEDRTYEQYF
TGTGCCAGCAGTTTAGAAGACAGAACCTACGAGCAGTACTTC
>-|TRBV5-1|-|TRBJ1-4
CASRGGEGNEKLFF
TGCGCCAGCAGAGGGGGGGAAGGTAATGAAAAACTGTTTTTT
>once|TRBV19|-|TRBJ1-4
CASSTSGRTEKLFF
TGTGCCAGTAGTACCTCAGGGAGGACTGAAAAACTGTTTTTT
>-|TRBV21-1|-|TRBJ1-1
CASSKEHGVPNTEAFF
TGTGCCAGCAGCAAAGAGCATGGGGTTCCAAACACTGAAGCTTTCTTT
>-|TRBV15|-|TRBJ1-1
CATSRGYGTEGTEAFF
TGTGCCACCAGCAGAGGGTATGGGACGGAGGGCACTGAAGCTTTCTTT
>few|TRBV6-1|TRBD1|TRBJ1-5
CASSKQGSQPQHF
TGTGCCAGCAGTAAACAGGGGTCCCAGCCCCAGCATTTT
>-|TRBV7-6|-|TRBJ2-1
CASSIRLVSYNEQFF
TGTGCCAGCAGCATACGACTAGTCTCCTACAATGAGCAGTTCTTC
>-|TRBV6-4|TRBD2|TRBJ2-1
CASSVGLAGALSNEQFF
TGTGCCAGCAGTGTAGGACTAGCGGGAGCGCTCTCCAATGAGCAGTTCTTC
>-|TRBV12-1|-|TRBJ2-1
CASSIAVYNEQFF
TGTGCCAGCAGCATAGCAGTTTACAATGAGCAGTTCTTC
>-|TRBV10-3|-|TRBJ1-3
CAISELISSSGNTIYF
TGTGCCATCAGTGAGTTGATCAGTAGCTCTGGAAACACCATATATTTT
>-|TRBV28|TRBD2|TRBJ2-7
CASSSPGTSLVEQYF
TGTGCCAGCAGTTCCCCCGGGACTAGCCTTGTCGAGCAGTACTTC